This record concerns one TCR beta chain sequence. Its antigen target is currently unknown. No qualities accompany the bases; no much larger clone lies one base away. The entry originates in a study of CD4 and CD8 cells across lung adenocarcinoma regions listed by TCRdb under 2018. As for the study more broadly: To look at intratumor heterogeneity in the T cell receptor repertoire, the study compared tumor centers against tumor margins.

The CDR3 measures 16 amino acids from cysteine to phenylalanine. Here the CDR3 DNA is all that survives: 48 bases in frame from base 1. According to the germline V gene (reference sequence), CDR1 reads DFQATT and CDR2 reads SNEGSKA. Here V drops 6 bases and J drops 0 bases, and the junction holds 6 bases not matched to any gene. Patients with localized lung adenocarcinoma, a subtype of non-small cell lung cancer, were used as donors. These samples came from the centers of localized lung adenocarcinomas. CD8+ T cells from tumor tissue were profiled separately from CD4+ T cells for TCR repertoire analysis. Library generation was performed with PCR. These reads were obtained on a HiSeq X Ten. TCRdb reworked the public reads: Q25 trimming with fastp, MiXCR clone assembly, productive beta chains retained. Each entry merges the rows of one CDR3 protein and shows their most common DNA and genes. Counted in this sample were fewer than 20,000 distinct CDR3 sequences; 51% of them appeared once. The top ten clonotypes cover 55% of the sample.

This clonotype was obtained from a female donor with lung adenocarcinoma. The CD4 and CD8 labels of this study may be unreliable. The specimen sequenced was CD8+ T cells from the center of a lung tumor. Read against the paper, the sample's cell subset or site label means: tumor center region. The chain is encoded by TRBV20-1 joined to TRBJ2-6, with TRBD1 matching 9 junction bases. The DNA reads as follows: TGCAGTGCCCCGACAGGGGGGAACTCTGGGGCCAACGTCCTGACTTTC. The encoded protein is CSAPTGGNSGANVLTF.